This T cell receptor (beta chain) originates from a study of cytomegalovirus exposure and HLA in healthy donors. A multiplex PCR was run with 60 Vbeta primers and 13 Jbeta primers. Here immunoSEQ multiplex PCR was the method, and the copy in TCRdb shows in-frame clones only, minus some. The sample records 65,000 to 85,000 clones, under 80% being singletons. The CDR3 extends over 15 amino acids. Germline-derived CDR1 and CDR2 are SNHLY and FYNNEI. V lost 3 bases and J lost 1, with 9 bases in between. Specimen: PBMCs. The TCR comes from a man aged 55 to 70 in good health and CMV-seropositive. The chain uses TRBV2 and TRBJ2-2; no reliable D call. The CDR3 is CASSDPIKNTGELFF. CDR3 bases: TGTGCCAGCAGTGATCCTATCAAGAACACCGGGGAGCTGTTTTTT.